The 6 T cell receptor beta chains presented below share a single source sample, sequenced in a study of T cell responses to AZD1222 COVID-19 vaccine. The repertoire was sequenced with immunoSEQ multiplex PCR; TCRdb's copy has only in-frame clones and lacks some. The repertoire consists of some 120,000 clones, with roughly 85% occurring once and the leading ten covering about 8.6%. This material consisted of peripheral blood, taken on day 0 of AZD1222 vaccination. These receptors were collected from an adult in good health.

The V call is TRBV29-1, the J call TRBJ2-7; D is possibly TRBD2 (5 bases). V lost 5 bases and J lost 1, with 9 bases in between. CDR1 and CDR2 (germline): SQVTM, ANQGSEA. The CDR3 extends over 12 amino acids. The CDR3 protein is CSVSGFSYEQYF. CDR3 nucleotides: TGCAGCGTTAGCGGCTTTTCCTACGAGCAGTACTTC.

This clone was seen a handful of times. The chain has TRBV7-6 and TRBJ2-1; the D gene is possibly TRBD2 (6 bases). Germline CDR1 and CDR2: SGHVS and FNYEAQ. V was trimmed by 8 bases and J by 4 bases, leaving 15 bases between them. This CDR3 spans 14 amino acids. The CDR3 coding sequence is TGTGCCAGCGGAACGGGACTCTTTTACAATGAGCAGTTCTTC. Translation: CASGTGLFYNEQFF.

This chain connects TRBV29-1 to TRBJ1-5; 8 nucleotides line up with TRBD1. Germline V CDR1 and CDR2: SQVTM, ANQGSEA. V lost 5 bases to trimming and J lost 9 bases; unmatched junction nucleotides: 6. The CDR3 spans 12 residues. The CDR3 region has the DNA TGCAGCGTTCAAACAGGGGGGGGGCCCCAGCATTTT. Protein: CSVQTGGGPQHF.

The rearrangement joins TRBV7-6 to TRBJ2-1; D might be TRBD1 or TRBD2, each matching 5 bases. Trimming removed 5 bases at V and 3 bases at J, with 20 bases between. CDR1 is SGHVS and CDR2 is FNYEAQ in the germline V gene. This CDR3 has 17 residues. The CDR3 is CASSIGAGLEIYNEQFF. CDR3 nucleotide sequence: TGTGCCAGCAGCATAGGGGCTGGACTCGAGATCTACAATGAGCAGTTCTTC.

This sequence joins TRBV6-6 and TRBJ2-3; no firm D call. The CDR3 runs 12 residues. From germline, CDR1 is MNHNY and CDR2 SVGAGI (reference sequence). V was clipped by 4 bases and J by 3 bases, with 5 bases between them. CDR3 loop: CASSFTTDTQYF. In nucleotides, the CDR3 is TGTGCCAGCAGTTTTACGACAGATACGCAGTATTTT.

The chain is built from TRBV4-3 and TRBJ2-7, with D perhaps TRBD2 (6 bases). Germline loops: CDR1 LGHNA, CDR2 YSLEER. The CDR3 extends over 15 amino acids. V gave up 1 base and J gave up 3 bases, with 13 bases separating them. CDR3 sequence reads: CASSQVRDSFYEQYF. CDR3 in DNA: TGCGCCAGCAGCCAAGTCCGGGACTCGTTCTACGAGCAGTACTTC.